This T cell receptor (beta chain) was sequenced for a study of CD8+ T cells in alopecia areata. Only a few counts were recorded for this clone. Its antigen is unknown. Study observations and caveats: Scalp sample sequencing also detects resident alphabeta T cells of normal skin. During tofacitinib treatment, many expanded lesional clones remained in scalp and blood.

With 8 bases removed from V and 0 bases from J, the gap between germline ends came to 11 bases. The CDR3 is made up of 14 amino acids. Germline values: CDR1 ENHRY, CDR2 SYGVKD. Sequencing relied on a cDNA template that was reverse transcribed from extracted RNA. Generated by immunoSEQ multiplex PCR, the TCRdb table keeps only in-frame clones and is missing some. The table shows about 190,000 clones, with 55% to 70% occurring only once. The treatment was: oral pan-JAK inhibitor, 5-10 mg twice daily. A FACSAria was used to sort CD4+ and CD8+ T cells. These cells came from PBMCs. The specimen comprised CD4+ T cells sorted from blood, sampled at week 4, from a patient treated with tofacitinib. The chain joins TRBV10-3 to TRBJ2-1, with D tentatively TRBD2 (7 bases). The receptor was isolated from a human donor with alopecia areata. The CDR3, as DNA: TGTGCCATCGGGGGGGACACCTCCTACAATGAGCAGTTCTTC. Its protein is CAIGGDTSYNEQFF.